A single sample gave rise to the 31 T cell receptor beta chains below, sequenced in a study of blood T cell repertoires in COVID-19. Clones were sequenced by immunoSEQ multiplex PCR, and TCRdb holds only the in-frame ones, with some missing. This sample yields approximately 210,000 clones, of which approximately 80% are seen a single time; roughly 10% belongs to the top ten. The sequenced material came from PBMCs or T cells enriched from blood (not recorded which). The receptors were sampled from a middle-aged man who had recovered from COVID-19.

This chain uses TRBV23-1 with TRBJ1-5; no clear D. TRBV23-1 has ORF status, its function being uncertain. Trimming left V 3 bases short and J 8 bases short, with 17 bases between. The CDR3 sequence is 15 residues long. The CDR3 protein is CASSHYGINGEPQHF. CDR3 bases: TGCGCCAGCAGTCATTACGGCATCAACGGGGAGCCCCAGCATTTT.

The chain is built from TRBV6-2 or TRBV6-3 and TRBJ2-7, with TRBD2 matching over 8 bases. The CDR3 length is 16 residues. V shed 2 bases and J 4 bases; nucleotides not matched to a gene: 10. Per the germline V gene, CDR1 is MNHEY and CDR2 is SVGEGT. Here the CDR3 reads CASSYHSGLGQYEQYF. The CDR3 region has the DNA TGTGCCAGCAGTTACCATTCGGGACTAGGTCAGTACGAGCAGTACTTC.

The CDR3 protein is CASSQGTGLTEAFF. Here the CDR3 DNA reads TGTGCCAGCAGCCAAGGAACAGGATTGACTGAAGCTTTCTTT. The chain has TRBV3-1 (or the pseudogene TRBV3-2) and TRBJ1-1; possibly TRBD1 for D (5 bases). The V and J ends lost 1 base and 5 bases respectively, with 11 bases between them. The germline gives CDR1 LGHDT, CDR2 YNNKEL (reference sequence). CDR3 size: 14 residues.

V usage is TRBV28 and J usage is TRBJ2-5; TRBD2 is a possible D gene (6 bases). The ends were cut back, 5 bases at V and 5 bases at J, with 18 bases in the middle. Germline V gives CDR1 MDHEN, CDR2 SYDVKM. The CDR3 runs 15 residues. The CDR3 DNA is TGTGCCAGCAGTATAAGGGACTCACCCTGGGAGACCCAGTACTTC. It encodes CASSIRDSPWETQYF.

This clone was observed a handful of times. V gene TRBV3-1 (or the pseudogene TRBV3-2) combines with J gene TRBJ1-2; D is undetermined. Germline V lookup: CDR1 LGHDT, CDR2 YNNKEL (reference sequence). This CDR3 spans 13 amino acids. The V and J ends lost 1 base and 6 bases respectively, with 9 bases between them. Written as DNA, the CDR3 is TGTGCCAGCAGCCAAGCGGATAGCCATGGCTACACCTTC. Its translation: CASSQADSHGYTF.

The chain has TRBV7-3 and TRBJ2-1, with D perhaps TRBD2 (6 bases). The CDR3 loop spans 13 amino acids. Germline-derived CDR1 and CDR2 are SGHTA and FQGTGA. V was clipped by 5 bases and J by 15 bases, with 20 bases between them. This chain's CDR3 is CASSPRAGSKRFF. DNA for the CDR3: TGTGCCAGCAGCCCCCGGGCGGGGTCGAAACGGTTCTTC. Full variable domain (rest looked up from reference TRBV7-3 and TRBJ2-1): GAGVSQTPSNKVTEKGKYVELRCDPISGHTALYWYRQSLGQGPEFLIYFQGTGAADDSGLPNDRFFAVRPEGSVSTLKIQRTERGDSAVYLCASSPRAGSKRFFGPGTRLTVL.

This chain connects TRBV29-1 to TRBJ2-1, with 9 bases matching TRBD1. V lost 7 bases, J lost 3 bases, and 1 base stayed unmatched. This CDR3 spans 12 amino acids. Germline values: CDR1 SQVTM, CDR2 ANQGSEA. Here the CDR3 reads CSGGQGYNEQFF. In nucleotides, the CDR3 is TGCAGCGGGGGACAGGGCTACAATGAGCAGTTCTTC.

This clone came up a few times. This sequence joins TRBV24-1 and TRBJ1-5; 7 positions agree with TRBD1. CDR3 length equals 15 residues. V lost 3 bases to trimming and J lost 6 bases; unmatched junction nucleotides: 7. Germline V gene data show CDR1 as KGHDR and CDR2 as SFDVKD. In DNA, the CDR3 is TGTGCCACCAGTGATGCTGGACAGGCCAGTCAGCCCCAGCATTTT. Its translation: CATSDAGQASQPQHF.

This sequence joins TRBV9 and TRBJ2-1; 13 nucleotides line up with TRBD2. The CDR3 has 16 amino acids. Germline V gene lookup returns CDR1 SGDLS and CDR2 YYNGEE. Trimming at V came to 2 bases and at J to 7 bases, leaving 6 bases not matched to a gene. Written as DNA, the CDR3 is TGTGCCAGCAGCGTCTCAGGACTAGCGGGAGAGAATGAGCAGTTCTTC. It codes for CASSVSGLAGENEQFF.

This rearrangement joins TRBV5-1 to TRBJ2-5; TRBD2 aligns across 13 bases. Germline lookup yields CDR1 SGHRS and CDR2 YFSETQ. The CDR3 is 17 residues long. V was clipped by 0 bases and J by 2 bases; unmatched bases: 4. In DNA, the CDR3 is TGCGCCAGCAGCTTGGGGTTGACTAGCGGGAGGCAAGAGACCCAGTACTTC. It encodes CASSLGLTSGRQETQYF.

The chain recombines TRBV5-1 with TRBJ2-1; 8 bases match TRBD1. V trimming: 0 bases; J trimming: 4 bases; junction bases outside the gene matches: 3. The length of the CDR3 is 15 residues. The V gene's germline CDR1 is SGHRS and CDR2 YFSETQ. CDR3 protein: CASSLEGQEYNEQFF. The CDR3 DNA follows: TGCGCCAGCAGCTTGGAGGGACAGGAATACAATGAGCAGTTCTTC.

The chain carries TRBV19 and TRBJ2-3; weak D call: TRBD2 (6 bases). This CDR3 contains 13 residues. V lost 10 bases and J lost 6, with 17 bases in between. Germline V CDR1 and CDR2: LNHDA, SQIVND (reference sequence). The CDR3 DNA follows: TGTGCCATCCAGAGGGAGGTAGTGGATACGCAGTATTTT. As protein: CAIQREVVDTQYF.

This sequence joins TRBV5-1 and TRBJ1-5; D unresolved. The V end lost 0 bases, the J end lost 5 bases, and 15 bases lay between the germline ends. The CDR3 loop spans 16 amino acids. Germline V gene lookup returns CDR1 SGHRS and CDR2 YFSETQ. The CDR3 sequence: CASSLAPRSGDQPQHF. The CDR3 DNA reads as TGCGCCAGCAGCTTGGCCCCTCGCAGCGGGGATCAGCCCCAGCATTTT.

The chain is built from TRBV28 and TRBJ2-1; 7 nucleotides line up with TRBD2. V lost 2 bases to trimming and J lost 3 bases; unmatched junction nucleotides: 7. CDR1 is MDHEN, CDR2 SYDVKM, per germline. CDR3 length equals 16 residues. The DNA of the CDR3 is TGTGCCAGCAGTTTACCCGCGGGAGAGGACTACAATGAGCAGTTCTTC. Translated: CASSLPAGEDYNEQFF.

This chain uses TRBV28 with TRBJ2-7; TRBD1 matches 9 bases. The trim removed 5 bases at V and 2 bases at J, leaving 4 bases unmatched. In germline, CDR1 is MDHEN, CDR2 SYDVKM. The CDR3 covers 14 residues. In DNA form, the CDR3 reads TGTGCCAGCAGTACAGGGGGCTCCACCTACGAGCAGTACTTC. Protein product: CASSTGGSTYEQYF.

The rearrangement joins TRBV5-1 to TRBJ1-1; D unresolved. Germline CDR1 and CDR2: SGHRS and YFSETQ. The CDR3 has 14 amino acids. V was shortened by 3 bases and J by 0 bases, with 9 bases between the two germline ends. For the CDR3, the DNA is TGCGCCAGCAGCTCCCGCGGGCTGAACACTGAAGCTTTCTTT. This codes for CASSSRGLNTEAFF.

V usage is TRBV28 and J usage is TRBJ2-1; 7 nucleotides match TRBD1. The CDR3 consists of 11 residues. Per the germline V gene, CDR1 is MDHEN and CDR2 is SYDVKM. With V trimmed by 8 bases and J by 15 bases, 10 bases remained unmatched. The CDR3 DNA follows: TGTGCCAGCGCCACCACAGGGGTAGGGTTCTTC. Translated, it gives CASATTGVGFF. The full variable domain, rest sourced from reference TRBV28 and TRBJ2-1, is DVKVTQSSRYLVKRTGEKVFLECVQDMDHENMFWYRQDPGLGLRLIYFSYDVKMKEKGDIPEGYSVSREKKERFSLILESASTNQTSMYLCASATTGVGFFGPGTRLTVL.

This chain links TRBV9 with TRBJ2-1; D unresolved. The CDR3 length is 14 residues. Germline CDR1 and CDR2: SGDLS and YYNGEE. V shed 3 bases and J shed 7 bases, with 14 bases lying between them. The CDR3 DNA is TGTGCCAGCAGCGCCCCCGTCAGACATAATGAGCAGTTCTTC. Residues: CASSAPVRHNEQFF.

The rearrangement joins TRBV4-1 to TRBJ1-1; D unresolved. V was trimmed by 4 bases and J by 4 bases, leaving 19 bases between them. Germline values: CDR1 MGHRA, CDR2 YSYEKL. This CDR3 is built from 16 residues. In nucleotides, the CDR3 is TGCGCCAGCAGCCGAGGGAGCGGGATCTCGGCCACTGAAGCTTTCTTT. Its translation: CASSRGSGISATEAFF.

This chain uses TRBV7-8 with TRBJ1-4; D might be TRBD1 (6 bases). Germline lookup yields CDR1 SGHVS and CDR2 FQNEAQ. The CDR3 contains 16 residues. Trimming stripped 4 bases from V and 10 bases from J, with 22 bases between. The CDR3 reads CASSSSVLGQTIKLFF. The DNA for the CDR3 is TGTGCCAGCAGCTCATCGGTATTAGGACAGACCATAAAACTGTTTTTT.

The V gene is TRBV9, the J gene TRBJ1-3; 7 bases agree with TRBD1. This CDR3 is 15 amino acids long. From germline, CDR1 is SGDLS and CDR2 YYNGEE. V shed 0 bases, J shed 4 bases, and the junction held 4 bases outside the gene matches. CDR3 in amino acids: CASSVGTGEGNTIYF. The CDR3 DNA reads TGTGCCAGCAGCGTAGGAACAGGGGAAGGAAACACCATATATTTT.

The rearrangement links TRBV15 to TRBJ1-2, with no clear D. This CDR3 spans 15 amino acids. Trimming pared 0 bases from V and 2 bases from J, leaving 10 bases between. The V gene's germline CDR1 is LNHNV and CDR2 YYDKDF (reference sequence). CDR3 protein: CATSREPTPNYGYTF. DNA of the CDR3: TGTGCCACCAGCAGAGAACCGACACCAAACTATGGCTACACCTTC. The full variable domain, completed using reference TRBV15 and TRBJ1-2, is DAMVIQNPRYQVTQFGKPVTLSCSQTLNHNVMYWYQQKSSQAPKLLFHYYDKDFNNEADTPDNFQSRRPNTSFCFLDIRSPGLGDTAMYLCATSREPTPNYGYTFGSGTRLTVV.

The V and J genes are TRBV15 and TRBJ1-2; TRBD1 is a possible D gene (6 bases). The CDR3 has 14 amino acids. The V gene lost 0 bases and the J gene lost 5 bases, with 10 bases spanning the gap. Germline loops: CDR1 LNHNV, CDR2 YYDKDF (reference sequence). The CDR3 spells CATSRDRTDYGYTF. DNA of the CDR3: TGTGCCACCAGCAGAGATCGGACAGATTATGGCTACACCTTC. Looking up the rest from reference TRBV15 and TRBJ1-2 gives the full variable domain: DAMVIQNPRYQVTQFGKPVTLSCSQTLNHNVMYWYQQKSSQAPKLLFHYYDKDFNNEADTPDNFQSRRPNTSFCFLDIRSPGLGDTAMYLCATSRDRTDYGYTFGSGTRLTVV.

This rearrangement joins TRBV29-1 to TRBJ1-1; 7 positions match TRBD1. Trimming cost V 7 bases and J 0 bases; bases outside gene matches: 11. CDR1 SQVTM and CDR2 ANQGSEA come from the germline V gene. The CDR3 spans 15 residues. The CDR3: CSAVGPGGMNTEAFF. CDR3 nucleotides: TGCAGCGCTGTGGGTCCAGGGGGAATGAACACTGAAGCTTTCTTT.

This clone was counted a single time. This chain connects TRBV10-3 to TRBJ1-3; D gene unclear. The CDR3 is made up of 13 amino acids. V lost 5 bases and J 0 bases, leaving 5 bases between the germline ends. In germline, CDR1 is ENHRY, CDR2 SYGVKD. CDR3 nucleotides: TGTGCCATCAGTCAGGACTCTGGAAACACCATATATTTT. This sequence encodes CAISQDSGNTIYF.

The DNA of the CDR3 is TGTGCCAGCAGTTACTCGGTTGGTGGGGGAGGCACTGAAGCTTTCTTT. Its translation is CASSYSVGGGGTEAFF. The chain uses TRBV6-5 and TRBJ1-1; weak D call: TRBD1 (5 bases). Germline V lookup: CDR1 MNHEY, CDR2 SVGAGI. Deletions cut 0 bases from V and 4 bases from J, with 15 bases between. The CDR3 has 16 residues.

This chain links TRBV7-9 with TRBJ2-7; D gene ambiguous. The CDR3 extends over 13 amino acids. V shed 6 bases and J shed 6 bases, with 15 bases lying between them. CDR1 and CDR2 (germline): SEHNR, FQNEAQ (reference sequence). CDR3 protein: CASSLSTVGEQYF. The CDR3 nucleotides are TGTGCCAGCAGTCTCTCTACCGTCGGCGAGCAGTACTTC.

A single count supports this clone. The gene calls are TRBV4-1 and TRBJ2-2, with TRBD1 matching over 10 bases. V lost 1 base to trimming and J lost 5 bases; unmatched junction nucleotides: 19. Germline values: CDR1 MGHRA, CDR2 YSYEKL. CDR3 length: 21 amino acids. The CDR3 DNA reads as TGCGCCAGCAGCCAAGCGGGGTGGTTCGGGACAGGGGATTTGGGTACCGGGGAGCTGTTTTTT. Amino acids: CASSQAGWFGTGDLGTGELFF.

V and J are TRBV10-1 and TRBJ2-7; D unclear. The J call may be mistaken, given a closer DNA end match to TRBJ2-1. The CDR3 runs 13 residues. Germline loops: CDR1 WNHNN, CDR2 SYGVQD (reference sequence). Here the CDR3 DNA reads TGCGCCAGCGCCCTTGGGCGTTACAATGAGCAGTTCTTC. Protein: CASALGRYNEQFF.

The chain combines TRBV6-5 with TRBJ1-1; tentatively, D is TRBD1 (6 bases). CDR1 and CDR2 (germline): MNHEY, SVGAGI. The CDR3 runs to 13 residues. V lost 7 bases and J 1 base, leaving 10 bases between the germline ends. This chain's CDR3 is CASKIGGNTEAFF. DNA for the CDR3: TGTGCCAGCAAAATAGGGGGGAACACTGAAGCTTTCTTT.

This clone has more than one count but fewer than ten. The chain recombines TRBV2 with TRBJ1-5; TRBD1 might be the D (5 bases). Trimming shortened V by 11 bases and J by 0 bases, and 11 bases separated the two germline ends. CDR1 and CDR2 (germline): SNHLY, FYNNEI. CDR3 length: 13 amino acids. The CDR3 here is CAGGTVSNQPQHF. DNA of the CDR3: TGTGCCGGAGGGACGGTTAGCAATCAGCCCCAGCATTTT.